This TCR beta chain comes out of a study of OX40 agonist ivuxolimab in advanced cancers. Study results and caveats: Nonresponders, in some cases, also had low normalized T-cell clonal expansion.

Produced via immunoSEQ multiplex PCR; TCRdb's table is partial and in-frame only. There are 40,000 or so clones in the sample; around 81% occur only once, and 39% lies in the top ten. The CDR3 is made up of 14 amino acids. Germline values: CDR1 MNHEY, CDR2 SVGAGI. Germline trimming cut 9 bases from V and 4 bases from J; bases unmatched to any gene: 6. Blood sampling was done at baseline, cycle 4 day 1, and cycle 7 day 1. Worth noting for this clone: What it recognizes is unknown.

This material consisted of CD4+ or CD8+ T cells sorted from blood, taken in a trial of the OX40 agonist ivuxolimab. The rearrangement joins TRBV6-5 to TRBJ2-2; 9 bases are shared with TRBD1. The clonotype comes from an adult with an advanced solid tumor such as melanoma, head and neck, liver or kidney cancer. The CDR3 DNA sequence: TGTGCCAGTACGGGACAGGGATCCACCGGGGAGCTGTTTTTT. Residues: CASTGQGSTGELFF.